This T cell receptor beta chain was sequenced in a study of blood T cell repertoires in COVID-19. At the level of the study: The United States, Italy and Spain provided the acute and convalescent COVID-19 samples. Sample material is recorded as cDNA or gDNA derived from T cells, B-cell-depleted T cells, or PBMCs.

In the study's own analysis: Reference gene primer amplification in the assay estimated nucleated cell counts. The data were produced by immunoSEQ multiplex PCR, yet TCRdb's version contains in-frame clones alone and is incomplete. The DNA gave D and trimming, while V, J and clone size come from that table. The top ten hold around 7.7% of the sample, which has some 200,000 clones, 80% seen once. Germline CDR1 is MDHEN and CDR2 is SYDVKM. CDR3 length: 15 residues. V was shortened by 6 bases and J by 5 bases, with 19 bases between the two germline ends. The rearrangement joins TRBV28 to TRBJ2-5, with a possible D match to TRBD2 (5 bases). Sequencing input: peripheral blood. This TCR was sampled from a woman in her 70s with acute or convalescent COVID-19. CDR3 in amino acids: CASSLPLSRGETQYF. CDR3 bases: TGTGCCAGCAGCTTACCACTATCCCGAGGGGAGACCCAGTACTTC.